Listed below are T cell receptor beta chains from one sample, sequenced in a study of blood T cell repertoires in COVID-19. Assay: immunoSEQ multiplex PCR; the TCRdb copy retains only in-frame clones and omits some. The repertoire holds 250,000 to 300,000 clones, with around 85% as singletons. The sample was peripheral blood. These receptors originate from a man aged 50 to 60 with active or convalescent COVID-19. Both conserved end residues are part of each CDR3. The D gene is left open where the match is weak. Expanded clones are given a class, and other clones once, few, many or no size at all.

>TRBV2|-|TRBD1|TRBJ1-2
TGTGCCAGCAGTGAGAGACAGGGGTATGGCTACACCTTC
CASSERQGYGYTF
>TRBV19|-|-|TRBJ2-7
TGTGCCAGTAGGGCGGGCGGCCTCGGCGAGCAGTACTTC
CASRAGGLGEQYF
>TRBV27|-|-|TRBJ1-6
TGTGCCAGCAGTTTAAATTCCAGGGTTAATTCACCCCTCCACTTT
CASSLNSRVNSPLHF
>TRBV3-1/TRBV3-2|-|TRBD2|TRBJ2-5
TGTGCCAGCAGCCAAGATAGACTAGCGGGAGGAGAGACCCAGTACTTC
CASSQDRLAGGETQYF
>TRBV7-8|-|-|TRBJ2-3
TGTGCCAGCAGCTTACCCGGGAACACAGATACGCAGTATTTT
CASSLPGNTDTQYF
>TRBV29-1|-|-|TRBJ1-5
TGCAGCGTTTCCCCAGGGGTCAATCAGCCCCAGCATTTT
CSVSPGVNQPQHF
>TRBV11-2|-|-|TRBJ2-5
TGTGCCAGCAGCTTATTTAGTAGCAGGGAAGAGACCCAGTACTTC
CASSLFSSREETQYF
>TRBV6-2/TRBV6-3|-|-|TRBJ1-5
TGTGCCAGCAGTTACAGTGGACAGATCAATCAGCCCCAGCATTTT
CASSYSGQINQPQHF
>TRBV10-3|-|-|TRBJ2-1
TGTGCCATCAGTGGGGAACCAGAGGGTGGTGAGCAGTTCTTC
CAISGEPEGGEQFF
>TRBV30|-|-|TRBJ2-2
TGTGCCTGGAACGCGGGATCTAGATCCGGGGAGCTGTTTTTT
CAWNAGSRSGELFF
>TRBV2|-|-|TRBJ2-1
TGTGCCAGCAGTGAAGCTGAGAGGAATGAGCAGTTCTTC
CASSEAERNEQFF
>TRBV10-3|-|-|TRBJ2-1
TGTGCCATCAGTGACACACGGAGCTCCTACAATGAGCAGTTCTTC
CAISDTRSSYNEQFF
>TRBV6-5|-|-|TRBJ1-2
TGTGCCAGCAGTTTGGTCGAGGGCGCGGGTGGCTACACCTTC
CASSLVEGAGGYTF
>TRBV6-2/TRBV6-3|-|-|TRBJ2-3
TGTGCCAGCATCCCCCTCGGGGGAAGAGATACGCAGTATTTT
CASIPLGGRDTQYF
>TRBV12-3/TRBV12-4|-|-|TRBJ1-1
TGTGCCAGCAGTTTATATGGGGGGACTGAAGCTTTCTTT
CASSLYGGTEAFF
>TRBV30|-|TRBD1|TRBJ2-1
TGTGCCGGATACACAGGGGGCAATGAGCAGTTCTTC
CAGYTGGNEQFF
>TRBV5-1|-|TRBD1|TRBJ1-4
TGCGCCAGCAGCTCGGGACAGGGAGGTGAAAAACTGTTTTTT
CASSSGQGGEKLFF
>TRBV20-1|-|-|TRBJ1-2
TGCAGTGCTAGTGGTTTCCACGTCGACAAAGGGAGAGGCTACACCTTC
CSASGFHVDKGRGYTF
>TRBV28|-|TRBD2|TRBJ2-1
TGTGCCAGCACACACCCTAGCGGAATTAGCTCCTACAATGAGCAGTTCTTC
CASTHPSGISSYNEQFF
>TRBV4-2|-|TRBD2|TRBJ2-7
TGTGCCAGCAGCCCGGATGAGCGGGAGACGGGCGAGCAGTACTTC
CASSPDERETGEQYF
>TRBV28|-|-|TRBJ2-2
TGTGCCAGCTTCAGTTTCGGGTTTCTGGGAGGCCCCGGGGAGCTGTTTTTT
CASFSFGFLGGPGELFF
>TRBV5-8|-|-|TRBJ2-2
TGTGCCAGCAGCTTATGGCGGGTCGGGGAGCTGTTTTTT
CASSLWRVGELFF
>TRBV7-2|-|TRBD2|TRBJ2-3
TGTGCCAGCAGCTACGGGACGGGAGGGCCGGATACGCAGTATTTT
CASSYGTGGPDTQYF
>TRBV9|few|-|TRBJ2-1
TGTGCCAGCAGCGCCCGGGACAATATCCATGAGCAGTTCTTC
CASSARDNIHEQFF
>TRBV2|-|TRBD1|TRBJ2-7
TGTGCCACCCTCGGGACAGACACTTACGAGCAGTACTTC
CATLGTDTYEQYF
>TRBV5-4|-|TRBD2|TRBJ2-3
TGTGCCAGCAGTCCTATTCCGGGACTAGCGGGAACAGATACGCAGTATTTT
CASSPIPGLAGTDTQYF
>TRBV7-9|once|-|TRBJ1-2
TGTGCCAGCAGCTCAGATACTAGGGACACCTTC
CASSSDTRDTF
>TRBV18|-|-|TRBJ1-3
TGTGCCAGCTCACCGCAGACTGGAAACACCATATATTTT
CASSPQTGNTIYF
>TRBV2|-|TRBD2|TRBJ2-1
TGTGCCAGCAGTTTACTAGCGGCGGAGCAGTTCTTC
CASSLLAAEQFF
>TRBV7-9|-|-|TRBJ2-7
TGTGCCAGCAGCTTATGGGACTTTAACTCCTACGAGCAGTACTTC
CASSLWDFNSYEQYF
>TRBV5-1|-|-|TRBJ1-1
TGCGCCAGCAGCTTGGAACAGGGTCGGGGCACTGAAGCTTTCTTT
CASSLEQGRGTEAFF
>TRBV18|-|TRBD2|TRBJ2-7
TGTGCCAGCTCACCACCGGCTAGCGGGGCAGAGCAGTACTTC
CASSPPASGAEQYF
>TRBV5-6|-|TRBD1|TRBJ2-7
TGTGCCAGCAGTACAGGGGGCATCTACGAGCAGTACTTC
CASSTGGIYEQYF
>TRBV10-2|-|TRBD2|TRBJ2-3
TGCGCCAGCAGTGAACCCGGACTAGCGGGAGGGCCGAAAGATACGCAGTATTTT
CASSEPGLAGGPKDTQYF
>TRBV3-1/TRBV3-2|few|-|TRBJ2-1
TGTGCCAGCAGCCCAAGTGGAGACGGCGGTGAGCAGTTCTTC
CASSPSGDGGEQFF
>TRBV9|-|-|TRBJ2-7
TGTGCCAGCAGTCCGGGGTCTCCCTACGAGCAGTACTTC
CASSPGSPYEQYF
>TRBV7-2|-|-|TRBJ2-2
TGTGCCAGCAGCTTTAGGCTAGCTGGCACCGGGGAGCTGTTTTTT
CASSFRLAGTGELFF
>TRBV3-1/TRBV3-2|-|-|TRBJ2-1
TGTGCCAGCAGCGGGCGGGGTACCCCTGGCTATGAGCAGTTCTTC
CASSGRGTPGYEQFF
>TRBV13|-|-|TRBJ1-2
TGTGCCAGCAGCTTAGGCCTAATGGCAGGGGCGACGAACTATGGCTACACCTTC
CASSLGLMAGATNYGYTF
>TRBV12-3/TRBV12-4|-|TRBD1|TRBJ1-2
TGTGCCAGCAGTTGGGACAGGAACTATGGCTACACCTTC
CASSWDRNYGYTF
>TRBV19|-|-|TRBJ1-1
TGTGCCAGTAGTATTGAGTCAGGAGAAGCTTTCTTT
CASSIESGEAFF
>TRBV23-1|-|-|TRBJ2-7
TGCGCCAGCAATCGAACCTTCGACAGGTGTAGCTCCTACGAGCAGTACTTC
CASNRTFDRCSSYEQYF
>TRBV5-1|-|TRBD2|TRBJ2-1
TGCGCCAGCAGCTTGGAGTTGGCGGGAGGATATGAGCAGTTCTTC
CASSLELAGGYEQFF
>TRBV7-9|-|-|TRBJ1-1
TGTGCCAGCAGGACGGGAGGGCTGGACACTGAAGCTTTCTTT
CASRTGGLDTEAFF
>TRBV28|-|-|TRBJ2-1
TGTGCCAGCCGATCGGGGGTTCTCTCCTACAATGAGCAGTTCTTC
CASRSGVLSYNEQFF
>TRBV5-1|few|-|TRBJ2-2
TGCGCCAGCAGCTTGGACGGGAGAAGCGACGGGGAGCTGTTTTTT
CASSLDGRSDGELFF
>TRBV15|-|TRBD2|TRBJ2-1
TGTGCCACCTCCGTAGCGGGAGTTTACAATGAGCAGTTCTTC
CATSVAGVYNEQFF
>TRBV28|once|TRBD1|TRBJ1-2
TGTGCCAGCAGTTTCGGGGCAGGGGGCTATGGCTACACCTTC
CASSFGAGGYGYTF